Each of the 8 T cell receptor beta chains below was sequenced from the same sample in a study of T cells in Graves' hyperthyroidism and ophthalmopathy. Amplified TCR beta CDR3 regions derived from RNA transcripts. When the TCR CDR3 underwent first-round RT-PCR, the HTBI primer set was used. A single record per CDR3 protein comes from TCRdb applying MiXCR to the multiplex PCR reads. Among under 700,000 distinct CDR3 sequences listed, more than 45% were seen once. The source material was peripheral blood or thyroid tissue (not recorded which). The receptors were gathered from a woman aged 18-29 years with Graves' hyperthyroidism.

This CDR3 is CASSPGLATIYEQYF. The CDR3 coding sequence is TGTGCCAGCAGCCCAGGACTAGCCACAATCTACGAGCAGTACTTC. V gene TRBV5-5 combines with J gene TRBJ2-7, with 8 bases fitting TRBD2. This CDR3 comprises 15 residues. Germline V lookup: CDR1 SGHKS, CDR2 YYEKEE (reference sequence). Trimming cost V 4 bases and J 3 bases; bases outside gene matches: 9.

The chain joins TRBV9 to TRBJ1-5, with D uncertain. Germline V CDR1 and CDR2: SGDLS, YYNGEE. This CDR3 is built from 16 residues. V was clipped by 3 bases and J by 2 bases, with 15 bases between them. CDR3 coding DNA: TGTGCCAGCAGCGCGGATGGAGGGATGGGCAATCAGCCCCAGCATTTT. Translating gives CASSADGGMGNQPQHF.

About this clonotype itself: This clone may be a read error of a much larger clone one base away. The V and J genes are TRBV19 and TRBJ2-6; D is perhaps TRBD1 (5 bases). CDR3 length: 15 residues. The germline V gene encodes CDR1 LNHDA and CDR2 SQIVND (reference sequence). CDR3 DNA: TGTGCCAGTAGACACAGGTCTGCTTGGGCCAACGCCCTGACTTTC. It is translated as CASRHRSAWANALTF. Full variable domain (missing parts from reference TRBV19 and TRBJ2-6): DGGITQSPKYLFRKEGQNVTLSCEQNLNHDAMYWYRQDPGQGLRLIYYSQIVNDFQKGDIAEGYSVSREKKESFPLTVTSAQKNPTAFYLCASRHRSAWANALTFGAGSRLTVL.

The J gene is TRBJ1-2, the V gene TRBV9; no definite D call. Germline V gene data show CDR1 as SGDLS and CDR2 as YYNGEE. With 4 bases removed from V and 0 bases from J, the gap between germline ends came to 16 bases. CDR3 length equals 16 residues. The CDR3 spells CASSPYWPLANYGYTF. The CDR3 region has the DNA TGTGCCAGCAGCCCCTACTGGCCGCTAGCTAACTATGGCTACACCTTC.

This rearrangement joins TRBV2 to TRBJ1-2; D remains ambiguous. This CDR3 is built from 14 residues. Germline V lookup: CDR1 SNHLY, CDR2 FYNNEI. V lost 10 bases, J lost 8 bases, and 23 bases lay in between. CDR3: CATGKLKSQGGYTF. The CDR3 DNA sequence: TGTGCCACCGGGAAATTGAAAAGCCAAGGAGGCTACACCTTC.

In this sample, this clonotype turned up a few times. The chain carries TRBV19 and TRBJ1-5, with a possible D match to TRBD1 (5 bases). With 11 bases removed from V and 1 base from J, the gap between germline ends came to 15 bases. This CDR3 spans 14 amino acids. Germline V CDR1 and CDR2: LNHDA, SQIVND (reference sequence). CDR3 DNA sequence: TGTGCCGGAGGGGCAGGGAGGAGCAATCAGCCCCAGCATTTT. It is translated as CAGGAGRSNQPQHF.

The rearrangement uses TRBV10-2 and TRBJ1-1; D is unclear. V lost 6 bases and J 1 base, leaving 6 bases between the germline ends. The CDR3 is 12 amino acids. Germline CDR1 and CDR2: WSHSY and SAAADI. CDR3 loop: CASRSGNTEAFF. CDR3 sequence (DNA): TGCGCCAGCAGGAGTGGGAACACTGAAGCTTTCTTT.

This clonotype came up many times. The gene calls are TRBV7-3 and TRBJ2-5; D uncertain. Germline CDR1 reads SGHTA; CDR2 reads FQGTGA. The CDR3 is 13 amino acids. The V end was cut by 5 bases, the J end by 5 bases, with 12 bases between. CDR3 nucleotide sequence: TGTGCCAGCAGCCTCACTAAGGTTGAGACCCAGTACTTC. As protein: CASSLTKVETQYF.